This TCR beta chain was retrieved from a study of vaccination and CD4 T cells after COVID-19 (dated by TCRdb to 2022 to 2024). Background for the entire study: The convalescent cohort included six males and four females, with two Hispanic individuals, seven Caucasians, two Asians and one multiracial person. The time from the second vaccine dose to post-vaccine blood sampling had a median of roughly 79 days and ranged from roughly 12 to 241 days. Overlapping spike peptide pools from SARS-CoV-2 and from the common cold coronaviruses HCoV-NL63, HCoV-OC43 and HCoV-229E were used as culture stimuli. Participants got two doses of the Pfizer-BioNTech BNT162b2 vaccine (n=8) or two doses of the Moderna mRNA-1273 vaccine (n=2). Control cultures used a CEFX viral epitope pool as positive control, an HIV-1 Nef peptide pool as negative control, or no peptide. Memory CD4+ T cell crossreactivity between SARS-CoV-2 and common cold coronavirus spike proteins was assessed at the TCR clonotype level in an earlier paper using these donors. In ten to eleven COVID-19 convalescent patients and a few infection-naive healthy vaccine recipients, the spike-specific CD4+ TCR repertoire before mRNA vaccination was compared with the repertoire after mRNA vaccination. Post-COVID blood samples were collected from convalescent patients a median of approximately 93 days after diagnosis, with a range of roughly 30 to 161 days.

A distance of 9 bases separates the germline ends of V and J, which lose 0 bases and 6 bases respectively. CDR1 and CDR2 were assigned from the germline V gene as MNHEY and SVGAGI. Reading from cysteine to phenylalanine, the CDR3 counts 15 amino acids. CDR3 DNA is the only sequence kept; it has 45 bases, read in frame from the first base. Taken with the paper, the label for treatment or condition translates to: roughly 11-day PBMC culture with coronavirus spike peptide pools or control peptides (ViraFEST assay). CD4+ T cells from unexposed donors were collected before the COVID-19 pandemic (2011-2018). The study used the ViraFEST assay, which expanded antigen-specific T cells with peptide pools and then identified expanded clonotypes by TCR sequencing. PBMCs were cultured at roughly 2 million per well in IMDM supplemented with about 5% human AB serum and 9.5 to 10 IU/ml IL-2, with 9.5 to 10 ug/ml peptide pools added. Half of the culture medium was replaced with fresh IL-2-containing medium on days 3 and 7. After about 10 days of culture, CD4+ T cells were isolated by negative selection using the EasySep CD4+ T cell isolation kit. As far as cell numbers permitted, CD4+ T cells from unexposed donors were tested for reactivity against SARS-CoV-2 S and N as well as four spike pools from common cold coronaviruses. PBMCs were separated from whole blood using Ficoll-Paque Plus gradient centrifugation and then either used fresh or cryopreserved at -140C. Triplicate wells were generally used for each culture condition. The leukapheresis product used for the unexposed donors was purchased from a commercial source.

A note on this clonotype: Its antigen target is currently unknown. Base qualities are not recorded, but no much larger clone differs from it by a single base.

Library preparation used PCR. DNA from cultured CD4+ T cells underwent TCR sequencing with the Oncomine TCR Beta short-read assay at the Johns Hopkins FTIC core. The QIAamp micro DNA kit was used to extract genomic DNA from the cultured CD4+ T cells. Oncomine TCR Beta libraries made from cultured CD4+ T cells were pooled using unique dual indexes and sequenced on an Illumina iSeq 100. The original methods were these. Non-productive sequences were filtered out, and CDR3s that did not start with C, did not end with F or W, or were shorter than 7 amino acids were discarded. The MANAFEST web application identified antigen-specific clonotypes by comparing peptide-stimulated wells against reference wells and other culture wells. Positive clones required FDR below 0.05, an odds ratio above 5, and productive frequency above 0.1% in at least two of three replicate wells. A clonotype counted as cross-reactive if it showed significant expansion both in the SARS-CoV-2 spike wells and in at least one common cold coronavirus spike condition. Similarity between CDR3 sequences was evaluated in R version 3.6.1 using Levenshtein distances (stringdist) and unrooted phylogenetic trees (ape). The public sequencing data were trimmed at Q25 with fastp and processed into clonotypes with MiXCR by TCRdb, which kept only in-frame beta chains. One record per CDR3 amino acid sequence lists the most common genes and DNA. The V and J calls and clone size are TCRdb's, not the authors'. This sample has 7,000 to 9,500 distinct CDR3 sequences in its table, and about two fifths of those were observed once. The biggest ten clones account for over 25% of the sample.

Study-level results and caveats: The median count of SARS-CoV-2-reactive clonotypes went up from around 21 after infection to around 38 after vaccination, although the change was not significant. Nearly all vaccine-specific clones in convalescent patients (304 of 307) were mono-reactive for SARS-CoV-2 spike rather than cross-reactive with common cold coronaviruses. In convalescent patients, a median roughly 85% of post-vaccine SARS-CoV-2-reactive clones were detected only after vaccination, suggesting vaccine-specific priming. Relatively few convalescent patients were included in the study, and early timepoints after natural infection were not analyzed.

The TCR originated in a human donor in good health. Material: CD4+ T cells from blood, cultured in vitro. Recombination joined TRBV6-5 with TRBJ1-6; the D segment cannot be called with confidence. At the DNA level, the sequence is TGTGCCAGCAGTTACTCGCACAAGTCTAATTCACCCCTCCACTTT. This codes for CASSYSHKSNSPLHF.